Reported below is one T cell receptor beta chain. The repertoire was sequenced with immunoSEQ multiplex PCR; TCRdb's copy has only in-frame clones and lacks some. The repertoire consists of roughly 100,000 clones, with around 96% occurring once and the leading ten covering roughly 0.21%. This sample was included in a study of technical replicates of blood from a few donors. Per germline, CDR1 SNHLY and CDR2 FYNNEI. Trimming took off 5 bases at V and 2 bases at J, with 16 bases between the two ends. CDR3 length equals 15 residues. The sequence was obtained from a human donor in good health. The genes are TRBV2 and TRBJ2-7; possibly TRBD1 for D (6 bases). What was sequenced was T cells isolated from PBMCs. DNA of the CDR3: TGTGCCAGCAGTAACAGGGTCCTTGACCCCTACGAGCAGTACTTC. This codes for CASSNRVLDPYEQYF.